Sequencing of this T cell receptor (beta chain) was carried out in a study of control samples from healthy donors and cancer patients (dated by TCRdb to 2020 to 2021). This clone has just a few counts. No antigen is known for it. Base qualities are not provided; no much larger clone lies one nucleotide away. The sample carries other DNA sequences with the same CDR3. V loses 7 bases of germline sequence and J loses 0 bases, and the interval between the two ends is 11 bases. According to the germline V gene, CDR1 reads SGHRS and CDR2 reads YFSETQ. There are 13 amino acids in the CDR3, from cysteine to phenylalanine inclusive. Only the CDR3 portion is preserved as DNA: 39 bases, with reading frame beginning at the first base. Library method: the immunoSEQ multiplex PCR assay. Imported from immuneACCESS, the table was reduced by TCRdb to in-frame sequences with V and J called. These copies leave out some clones; in studies compared against another copy, an unresolved V gene accounts for under half, and the cause of the remainder is not known. Across this sample there are about 190,000 clones, with 91% seen only once. 1.5% to 2% of the sample comes from the top ten.

Recombination linked TRBV5-1 to TRBJ2-7, with a tentative D gene TRBD1 over 5 matching bases. The source of this sequence is a man aged 25 to 40 in good health. Input material: blood. The sequenced DNA: TGCGCCAGCGGGTCAGGGTCCTCCTACGAGCAGTACTTC. This translates into CASGSGSSYEQYF.